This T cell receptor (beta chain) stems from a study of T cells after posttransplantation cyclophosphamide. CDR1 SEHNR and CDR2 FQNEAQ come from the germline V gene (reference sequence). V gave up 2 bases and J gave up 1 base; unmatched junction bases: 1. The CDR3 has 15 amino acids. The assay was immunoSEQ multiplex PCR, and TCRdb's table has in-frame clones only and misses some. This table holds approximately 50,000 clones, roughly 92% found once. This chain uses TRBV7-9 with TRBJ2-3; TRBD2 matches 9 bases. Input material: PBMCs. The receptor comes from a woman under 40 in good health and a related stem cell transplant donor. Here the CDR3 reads CASSLRTSGTDTQYF. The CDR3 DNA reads TGTGCCAGCAGCTTAAGGACTAGCGGCACAGATACGCAGTATTTT.